Only a few counts were recorded for the clone carrying this T cell receptor (beta chain). Antigen specificity is unknown. It was with a sample-barcoded 5' primer and a J-beta primer mix that a second PCR of roughly 7 to 12 cycles was run. TCRdb redid the calling of the 5' RACE reads with MiXCR, one entry per CDR3 protein. The sample records about 750,000 distinct CDR3 sequences, approximately 55% being singletons. These data belong to a study of blood T cells in healthy people across ages. Findings and caveats of the study: Researchers said unsorted PBMCs prevented a conclusive naive versus antigen-experienced comparison.

Germline V CDR1 and CDR2: SQVTM, ANQGSEA. This CDR3 has 16 residues. The V and J ends lost 5 bases and 2 bases respectively, with 20 bases between them. The rearrangement uses TRBV29-1 and TRBJ2-3; maybe TRBD2 (6 bases). The TCR was taken from a man older than 75 in good health. Sample: blood. CDR3 DNA: TGCAGCGTTACCTTCCCGGCTAGCGACCACACAGATACGCAGTATTTT. Its protein is CSVTFPASDHTDTQYF.